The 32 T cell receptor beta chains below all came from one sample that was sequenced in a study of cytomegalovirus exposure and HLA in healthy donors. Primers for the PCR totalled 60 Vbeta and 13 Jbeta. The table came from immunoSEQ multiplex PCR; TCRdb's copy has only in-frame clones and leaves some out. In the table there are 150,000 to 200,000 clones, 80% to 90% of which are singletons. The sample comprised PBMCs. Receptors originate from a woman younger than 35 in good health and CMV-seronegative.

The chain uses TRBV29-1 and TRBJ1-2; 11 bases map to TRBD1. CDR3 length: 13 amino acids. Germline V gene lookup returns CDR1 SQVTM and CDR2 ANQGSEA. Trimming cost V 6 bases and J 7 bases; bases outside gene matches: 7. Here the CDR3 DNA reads TGCAGCGTAATACGGACAGGGGGCAGTGGCTACACCTTC. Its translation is CSVIRTGGSGYTF.

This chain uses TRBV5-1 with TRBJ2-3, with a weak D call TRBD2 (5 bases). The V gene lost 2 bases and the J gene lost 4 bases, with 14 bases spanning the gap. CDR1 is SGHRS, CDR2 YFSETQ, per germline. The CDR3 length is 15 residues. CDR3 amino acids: CASSFGVSAPDTQYF. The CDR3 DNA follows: TGCGCCAGCAGCTTCGGGGTTAGCGCTCCAGATACGCAGTATTTT.

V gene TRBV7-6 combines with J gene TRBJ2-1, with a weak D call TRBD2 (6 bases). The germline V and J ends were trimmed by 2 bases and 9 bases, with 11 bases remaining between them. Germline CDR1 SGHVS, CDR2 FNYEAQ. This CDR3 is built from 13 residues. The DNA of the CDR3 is TGTGCCAGCAGCTTACCCCTCGGGGGTGAGCAGTTCTTC. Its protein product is CASSLPLGGEQFF.

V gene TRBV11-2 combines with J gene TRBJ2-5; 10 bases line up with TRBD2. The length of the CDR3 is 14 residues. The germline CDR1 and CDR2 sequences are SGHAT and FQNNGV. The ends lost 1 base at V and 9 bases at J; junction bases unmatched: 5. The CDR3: CASSLGLAGVSQYF. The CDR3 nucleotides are TGTGCCAGCAGCTTAGGACTAGCGGGCGTGTCCCAGTACTTC. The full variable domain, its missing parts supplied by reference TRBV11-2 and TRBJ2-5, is EAGVAQSPRYKIIEKRQSVAFWCNPISGHATLYWYQQILGQGPKLLIQFQNNGVVDDSQLPKDRFSAERLKGVDSTLKIQPAKLEDSAVYLCASSLGLAGVSQYFGPGTRLLVL.

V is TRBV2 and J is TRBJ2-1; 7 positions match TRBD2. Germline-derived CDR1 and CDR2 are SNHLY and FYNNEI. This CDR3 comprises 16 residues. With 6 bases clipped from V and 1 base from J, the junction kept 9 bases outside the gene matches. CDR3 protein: CASREAVGGSYNEQFF. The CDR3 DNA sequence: TGTGCCAGCAGGGAGGCTGTGGGAGGGTCCTACAATGAGCAGTTCTTC.

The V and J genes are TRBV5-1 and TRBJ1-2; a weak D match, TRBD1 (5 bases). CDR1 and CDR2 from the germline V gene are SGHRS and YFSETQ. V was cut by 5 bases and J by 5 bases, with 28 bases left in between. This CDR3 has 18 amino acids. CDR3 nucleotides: TGCGCCAGCAGTGTCGGGCAGGGAGGGAATCGCGACTATTATGGCTACACCTTC. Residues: CASSVGQGGNRDYYGYTF.

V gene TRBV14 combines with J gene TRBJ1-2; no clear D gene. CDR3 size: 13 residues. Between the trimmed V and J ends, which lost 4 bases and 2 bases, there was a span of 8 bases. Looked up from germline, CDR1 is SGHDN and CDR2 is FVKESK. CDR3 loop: CASSPATNYGYTF. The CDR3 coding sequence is TGTGCCAGCAGCCCAGCGACCAACTATGGCTACACCTTC.

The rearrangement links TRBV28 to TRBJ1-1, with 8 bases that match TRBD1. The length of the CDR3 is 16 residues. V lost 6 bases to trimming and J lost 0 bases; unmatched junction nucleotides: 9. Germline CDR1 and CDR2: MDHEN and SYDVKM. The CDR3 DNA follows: TGTGCCAGCAGACGGACAGGGTGGTCCATGAACACTGAAGCTTTCTTT. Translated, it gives CASRRTGWSMNTEAFF.

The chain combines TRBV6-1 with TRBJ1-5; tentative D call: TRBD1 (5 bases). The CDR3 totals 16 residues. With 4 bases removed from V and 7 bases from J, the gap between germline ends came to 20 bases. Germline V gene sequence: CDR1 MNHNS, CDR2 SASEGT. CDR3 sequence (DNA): TGTGCCAGCAGTGGCCCACGAGGGAGGGGAAGGCAGCCCCAGCATTTT. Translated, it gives CASSGPRGRGRQPQHF.

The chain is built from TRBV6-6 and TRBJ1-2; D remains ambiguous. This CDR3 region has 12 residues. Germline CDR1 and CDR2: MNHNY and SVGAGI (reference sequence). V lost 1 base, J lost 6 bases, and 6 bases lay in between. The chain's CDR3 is CASSYLRNGYTF. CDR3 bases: TGTGCCAGCAGTTACTTGAGAAATGGCTACACCTTC.

CDR3 loop: CASSATGTGVLKLFF. The CDR3 DNA follows: TGTGCCAGCAGTGCGACCGGGACAGGGGTGCTGAAACTGTTTTTT. The rearrangement links TRBV6-1 to TRBJ1-4; 10 bases map to TRBD1. Germline CDR1 reads MNHNS; CDR2 reads SASEGT. The CDR3 is made up of 15 amino acids. Trimming removed 4 bases from V and 11 bases from J; junction bases left unmatched: 10.

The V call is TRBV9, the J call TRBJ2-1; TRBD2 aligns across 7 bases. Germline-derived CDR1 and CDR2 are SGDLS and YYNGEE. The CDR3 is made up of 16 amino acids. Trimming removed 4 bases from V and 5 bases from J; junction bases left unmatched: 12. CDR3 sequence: CASSPSGDRNNNEQFF. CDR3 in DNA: TGTGCCAGCAGCCCCAGCGGGGATAGGAATAACAATGAGCAGTTCTTC.

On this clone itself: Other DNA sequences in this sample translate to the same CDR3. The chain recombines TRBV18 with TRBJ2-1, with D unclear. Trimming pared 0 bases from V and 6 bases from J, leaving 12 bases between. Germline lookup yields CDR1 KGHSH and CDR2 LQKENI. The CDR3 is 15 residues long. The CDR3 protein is CASSPPRNDINEQFF. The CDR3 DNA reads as TGTGCCAGCTCACCACCAAGGAACGACATCAATGAGCAGTTCTTC.

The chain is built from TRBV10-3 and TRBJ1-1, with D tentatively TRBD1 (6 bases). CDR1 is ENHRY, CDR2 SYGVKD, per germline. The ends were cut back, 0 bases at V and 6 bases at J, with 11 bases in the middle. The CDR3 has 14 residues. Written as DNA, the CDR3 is TGTGCCATCAGTGAGTCGTGGGACAAGGCTGAAGCTTTCTTT. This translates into CAISESWDKAEAFF.

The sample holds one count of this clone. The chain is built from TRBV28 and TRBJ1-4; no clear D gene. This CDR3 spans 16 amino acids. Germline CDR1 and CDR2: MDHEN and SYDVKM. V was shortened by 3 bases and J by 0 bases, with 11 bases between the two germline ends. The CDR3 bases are TGTGCCAGCAGTTTCTCGAGGGAAGCAACTAATGAAAAACTGTTTTTT. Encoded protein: CASSFSREATNEKLFF. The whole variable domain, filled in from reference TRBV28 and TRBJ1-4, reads DVKVTQSSRYLVKRTGEKVFLECVQDMDHENMFWYRQDPGLGLRLIYFSYDVKMKEKGDIPEGYSVSREKKERFSLILESASTNQTSMYLCASSFSREATNEKLFFGSGTQLSVL.

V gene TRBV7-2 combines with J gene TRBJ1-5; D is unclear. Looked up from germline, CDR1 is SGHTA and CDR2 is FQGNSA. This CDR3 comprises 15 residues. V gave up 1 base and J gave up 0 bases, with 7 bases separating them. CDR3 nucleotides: TGTGCCAGCAGCTTAGTGCGGCATAGCAATCAGCCCCAGCATTTT. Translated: CASSLVRHSNQPQHF.

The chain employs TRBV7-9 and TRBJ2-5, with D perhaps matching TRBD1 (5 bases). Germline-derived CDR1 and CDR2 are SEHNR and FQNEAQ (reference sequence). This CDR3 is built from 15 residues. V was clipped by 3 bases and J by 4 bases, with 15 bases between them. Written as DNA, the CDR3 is TGTGCCAGCAGCTTGGCAGGGTCGTCTCGAGAGACCCAGTACTTC. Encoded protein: CASSLAGSSRETQYF.

The CDR3 region has the DNA TGTGCCAGCAGCTTACGGGCACAGGGGGCACTCGAAAAACTGTTTTTT. It codes for CASSLRAQGALEKLFF. The chain couples TRBV11-2 to TRBJ1-4, with 9 bases lining up with TRBD1. Germline CDR1 SGHAT, CDR2 FQNNGV. The V and J ends lost 2 bases and 8 bases, in that order; junction bases with no gene match: 9. The CDR3 has 16 amino acids.

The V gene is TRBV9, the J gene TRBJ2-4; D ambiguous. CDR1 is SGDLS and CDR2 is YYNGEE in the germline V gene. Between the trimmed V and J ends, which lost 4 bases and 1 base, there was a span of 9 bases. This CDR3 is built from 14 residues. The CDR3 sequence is CASSPNLAKNIQYF. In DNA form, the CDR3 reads TGTGCCAGCAGCCCCAACTTGGCCAAAAACATTCAGTACTTC.

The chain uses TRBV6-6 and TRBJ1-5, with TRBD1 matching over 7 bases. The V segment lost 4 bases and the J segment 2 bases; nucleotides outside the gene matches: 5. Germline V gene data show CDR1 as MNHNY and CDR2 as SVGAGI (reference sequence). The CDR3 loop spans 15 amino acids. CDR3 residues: CASSSPQGGNQPQHF. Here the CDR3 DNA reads TGTGCCAGCAGTTCGCCCCAGGGGGGCAATCAGCCCCAGCATTTT.

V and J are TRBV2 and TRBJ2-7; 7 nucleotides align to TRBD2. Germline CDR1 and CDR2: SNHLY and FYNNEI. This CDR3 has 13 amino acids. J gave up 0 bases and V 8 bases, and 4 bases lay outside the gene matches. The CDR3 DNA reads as TGTGCCAGCCGGGGGGACGGCTCCTACGAGCAGTACTTC. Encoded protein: CASRGDGSYEQYF.

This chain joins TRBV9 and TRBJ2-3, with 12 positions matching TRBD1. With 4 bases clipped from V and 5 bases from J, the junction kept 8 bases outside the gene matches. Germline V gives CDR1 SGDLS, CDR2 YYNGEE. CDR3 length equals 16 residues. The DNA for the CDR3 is TGTGCCAGCAGCCTAACGGGACAGGGGGCAATAGATACGCAGTATTTT. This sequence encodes CASSLTGQGAIDTQYF.

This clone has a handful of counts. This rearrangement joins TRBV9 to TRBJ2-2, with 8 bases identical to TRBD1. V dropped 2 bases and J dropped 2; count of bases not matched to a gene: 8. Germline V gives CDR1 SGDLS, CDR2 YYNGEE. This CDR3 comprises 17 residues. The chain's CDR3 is CASSVHPTGVNTGELFF. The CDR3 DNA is TGTGCCAGCAGCGTTCATCCGACAGGGGTAAACACCGGGGAGCTGTTTTTT.

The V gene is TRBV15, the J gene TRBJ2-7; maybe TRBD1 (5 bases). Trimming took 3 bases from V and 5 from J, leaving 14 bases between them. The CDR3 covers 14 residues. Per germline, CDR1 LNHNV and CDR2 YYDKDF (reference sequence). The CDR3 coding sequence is TGTGCCACCAGCAGTAAACAGGTTGGGCACGAGCAGTACTTC. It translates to CATSSKQVGHEQYF.

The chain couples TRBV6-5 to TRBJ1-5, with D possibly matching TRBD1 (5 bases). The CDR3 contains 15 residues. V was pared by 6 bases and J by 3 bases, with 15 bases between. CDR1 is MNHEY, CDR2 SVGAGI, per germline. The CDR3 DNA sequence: TGTGCCAGCAGCCATCTGGGGCCTGACAATCAGCCCCAGCATTTT. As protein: CASSHLGPDNQPQHF.

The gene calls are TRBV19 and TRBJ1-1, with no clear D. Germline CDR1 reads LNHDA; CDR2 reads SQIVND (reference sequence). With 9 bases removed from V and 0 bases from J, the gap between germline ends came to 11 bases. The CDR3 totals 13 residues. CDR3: CASRNSMNTEAFF. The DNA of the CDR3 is TGTGCCAGCAGAAACAGCATGAACACTGAAGCTTTCTTT. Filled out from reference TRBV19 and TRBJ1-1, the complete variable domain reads DGGITQSPKYLFRKEGQNVTLSCEQNLNHDAMYWYRQDPGQGLRLIYYSQIVNDFQKGDIAEGYSVSREKKESFPLTVTSAQKNPTAFYLCASRNSMNTEAFFGQGTRLTVV.

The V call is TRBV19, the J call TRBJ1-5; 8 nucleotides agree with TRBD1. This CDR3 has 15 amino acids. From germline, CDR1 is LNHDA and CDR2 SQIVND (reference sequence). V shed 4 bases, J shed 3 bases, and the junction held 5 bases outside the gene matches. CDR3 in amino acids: CASSSGQGDNQPQHF. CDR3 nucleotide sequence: TGTGCCAGTAGTAGCGGACAGGGCGACAATCAGCCCCAGCATTTT.

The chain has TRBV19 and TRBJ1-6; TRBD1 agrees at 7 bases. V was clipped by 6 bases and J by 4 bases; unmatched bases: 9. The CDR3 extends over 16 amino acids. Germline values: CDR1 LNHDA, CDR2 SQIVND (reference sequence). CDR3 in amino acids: CASREGDRSYNSPLHF. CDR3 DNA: TGTGCCAGTAGAGAAGGGGACAGAAGTTATAATTCACCCCTCCACTTT.

The CDR3 sequence: CASSRGGVDGYTF. CDR3 in DNA: TGTGCCAGCAGCCGGGGGGGGGTTGATGGCTACACCTTC. The chain has TRBV5-4 and TRBJ1-2; TRBD1 is a possible D gene (5 bases). Germline CDR1 reads SGHNT; CDR2 reads YYREEE (reference sequence). V was clipped by 4 bases and J by 6 bases, with 13 bases between them. The CDR3 contains 13 residues.

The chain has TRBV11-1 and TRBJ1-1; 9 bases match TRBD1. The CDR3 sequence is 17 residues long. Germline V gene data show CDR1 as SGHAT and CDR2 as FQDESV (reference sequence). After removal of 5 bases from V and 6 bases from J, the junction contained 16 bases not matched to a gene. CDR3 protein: CASSHGNPGTGNSEAFF. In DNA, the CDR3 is TGTGCCAGCAGCCACGGAAACCCCGGGACAGGGAATTCTGAAGCTTTCTTT.

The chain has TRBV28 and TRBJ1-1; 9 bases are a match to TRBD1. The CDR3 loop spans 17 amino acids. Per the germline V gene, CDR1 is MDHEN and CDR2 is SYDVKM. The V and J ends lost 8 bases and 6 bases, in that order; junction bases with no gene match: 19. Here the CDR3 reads CASPLFGQGRLCAEAFF. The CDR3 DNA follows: TGTGCCAGCCCCTTATTCGGACAGGGGAGACTTTGCGCTGAAGCTTTCTTT. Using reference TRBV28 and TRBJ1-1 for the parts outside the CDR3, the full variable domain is DVKVTQSSRYLVKRTGEKVFLECVQDMDHENMFWYRQDPGLGLRLIYFSYDVKMKEKGDIPEGYSVSREKKERFSLILESASTNQTSMYLCASPLFGQGRLCAEAFFGQGTRLTVV.

CDR3 in amino acids: CASSSGDYEQYF. The CDR3 region has the DNA TGTGCCAGCAGCTCCGGGGACTACGAGCAGTACTTC. V and J are TRBV11-1 and TRBJ2-5; D may be TRBD2 (5 bases). The closer fit of TRBJ2-7 to the DNA end suggests the J call may be wrong. CDR1 is SGHAT and CDR2 is FQDESV in the germline V gene (reference sequence). CDR3 size: 12 residues.